The clone carrying this T cell receptor beta chain has at least ten counts. Using RNA transcripts as the source, TCR beta CDR3 regions were amplified. Carried out on the TCR CDR3, a first-round RT-PCR used the HTBI primer set. Each CDR3 protein is one row after TCRdb ran MiXCR on the multiplex PCR reads. The profile shows roughly 600,000 distinct CDR3 sequences, roughly 15% of them singletons. This entry comes from a study of T cells in Graves' hyperthyroidism and ophthalmopathy. V lost 5 bases to trimming and J lost 3 bases, with 14 bases between them. From germline, CDR1 is SEHNR and CDR2 FQNEAQ (reference sequence). The CDR3 runs 14 residues. Under 3 months was the duration of disease in ophthalmopathy patients, who also had a Clinical Activity Score of at least 3 and a NOSPECS grade of at least 4. The study excluded patients with uncontrolled infection, other autoimmune disease, pregnancy or lactation. Together with thyroid ultrasound, orbital computed tomography, serum thyroxine and TRAb, clinical symptoms were used for diagnoses.

This receptor was taken from a woman in her forties or fifties with Graves' ophthalmopathy. The genes are TRBV7-9 and TRBJ2-7; D unresolved. The sequenced material came from blood. DNA of the CDR3: TGTGCCAGCAGCCCCCGTAGGCAGTACTACGAGCAGTACTTC. Translating gives CASSPRRQYYEQYF.